This entry features one T cell receptor beta chain sequence. Its antigen is undetermined. V lost 6 bases to trimming and J lost 8 bases; unmatched junction nucleotides: 16. This CDR3 has 18 residues. Germline CDR1 is MDHEN and CDR2 is SYDVKM. This record belongs to a study of CD8+ T cells in alopecia areata. Looking at the study overall: Those treated were given oral tofacitinib at 5 to 10 mg twice daily. Findings and limits, study-wide: More clonal than normal scalp was lesional scalp, particularly alopecia totalis/universalis. Patients shared TCRs less clearly than mice did, possibly owing to HLA. Besides other cells, scalp samples also yield sequences of resident alphabeta T cells from normal skin.

cDNA reverse transcribed from extracted RNA served as the sequencing template. Measured with immunoSEQ multiplex PCR; TCRdb has only the in-frame clones, and not every one. The sample carries about 190,000 clones, 55% to 70% recorded once. As for treatment: oral pan-JAK inhibitor, 5-10 mg twice daily. The gene calls are TRBV28 and TRBJ2-2; 12 nucleotides line up with TRBD2. The clonotype originates from a human donor with alopecia areata. The source was CD4+ T cells sorted from blood, collected at week 4, from a patient treated with tofacitinib. The DNA for the CDR3 is TGTGCCAGCAGGCTCCCCTTGGGACTAGCGGGCTCCCAGGGGGAGCTGTTTTTT. This encodes CASRLPLGLAGSQGELFF.